The sequence of this T cell receptor beta chain was determined in a study of cytomegalovirus exposure and HLA in healthy donors. A remark on this clone: The junction shows a germline mismatch at one end, possibly a read error.

13 Jbeta primers and 60 Vbeta primers were used for the PCR. TCRdb's table, derived via immunoSEQ multiplex PCR, lists solely in-frame clones and lacks some. The sample carries 150,000 to 200,000 clones, around 76% recorded once. This CDR3 contains 15 residues. CDR1 and CDR2 from the germline V gene are MNHEY and SVGAGI. Sequenced sample: PBMCs. This clonotype originated in a woman between 35 and 50 years old in good health and CMV-seronegative. This rearrangement joins TRBV6-5 to TRBJ2-7; perhaps TRBD1 as D (6 bases). Here the CDR3 DNA reads TGTGCCAGCAGCTTCACCACAGGGAGTTCCTACGAGCAGCACTTC. Residues: CASSFTTGSSYEQHF.